This TCR beta chain was found in a study of regulatory T cells in long-lasting Graves disease (dated by TCRdb to about 2021). In terms of the full investigation: Persistent Graves' disease was defined as antithyroid drug treatment for over 5 years with persistently positive TSH receptor autoantibodies. Peripheral blood TCR sequencing and RNA sequencing compared persistent Graves' disease patients with newly diagnosed Graves' disease patients. On average, persistent Graves' disease patients in the clinical cohort had been on antithyroid drugs for about 9.7 years. The study was registered as a clinical trial and conducted in China. TCR sequencing covered 13 persistent and some 20 newly diagnosed Graves' disease patients, 33 samples in total. General study outcomes and caveats: Peripheral blood alone was examined, since thyroid tissue, which constituted the primary lesion, could not be accessed. Only the TCR beta chain was sequenced and analyzed. Patients with persistent disease shared more public clonotypes (approximately 2,500) than newly diagnosed patients did (more than 900). TRBV28, TRBJ1-2 and TRBJ2-5 were preferentially used in persistent disease, while TRBV20-1 and TRBJ2-1 were favored in newly diagnosed disease. Compared with newly diagnosed patients, persistent Graves' disease patients had lower TCR Shannon entropy and fewer highly expanded clones, which suggests clonal expansion. As a limitation, the authors acknowledged that the small sample size may reduce accuracy.

To prepare the library, multiplex PCR was applied. The data were produced on an Illumina HiSeq 4000. To build TCR beta libraries, CDR3 regions were amplified by Arm-PCR using iRepertoire HTBI primers. Gel purification was performed on PCR products prior to sequencing. The study's own analysis went as follows. Across samples, 62 TRBV and roughly 13 TRBJ segments were identified and used for gene usage analysis of CDR3 amino acid clonotypes. COPE and FqMerger were used to merge filtered high-quality paired reads into contigs. BLAST was used to align contigs to the IMGT TRBV, TRBD and TRBJ reference genes, and CDR3 was defined following IMGT. Any clonotype with a frequency above 0.1% was classified as a highly expanded clone. Shannon entropy was used to measure repertoire diversity, and the Gini coefficient was used to measure V-J evenness. A clonotype found in more than one individual was treated as public. The raw public reads went through TCRdb reprocessing: fastp at Q25, MiXCR clone calling, in-frame beta chains kept. Identical CDR3 protein sequences are pooled into one entry, listed with their most common genes and DNA. The V and J calls were determined by TCRdb, not by the authors. The sample yields 500,000 to 800,000 distinct CDR3 sequences; around 32% were counted once. The ten largest clones take up under 55% of the sample.

In the germline V gene (reference sequence), CDR1 corresponds to GTSNPN and CDR2 to SVGIG. The V end loses 4 bases and the J end loses 2 bases, and a stretch of 14 bases separates them. The CDR3 runs 14 amino acids, cysteine and phenylalanine included. The DNA shown is the 42-base CDR3, in frame from base 1. This clonotype was counted between two and nine times. Its target antigen remains unknown. Per-nucleotide qualities are absent, and no much larger clonotype sits a single base away. The time point label corresponds to: persistent/refractory GD, antithyroid drugs over 5 years with positive TRAb. RNA was extracted from PBMCs in TRIzol for both TCR sequencing and RNA sequencing. Graves' disease was diagnosed according to American Thyroid Association guidelines. Patients were recruited from an endocrinology department in Xi'an, China. Each patient gave approximately 10 milliliters of peripheral blood, collected in an EDTA anticoagulant tube. Ficoll Paque Plus density gradient separation was used to isolate PBMCs, and no further T cell sorting was performed. An Agilent 2100 Bioanalyzer and agarose gel were used to check RNA quality, while a NanoDrop 2000 measured RNA concentration.

The source was peripheral blood mononuclear cells (PBMCs), collected when the disease was refractory, from a patient treated with antithyroid drugs. The chain joins TRBV30 to TRBJ1-1; TRBD1 is a possible D gene, resting on 5 matching bases. The receptor comes from a female donor with Graves disease. Read as DNA, the sequence is TGTGCCTGGACAAAAGGGACGGCCAACACTGAAGCTTTCTTT. Its protein is CAWTKGTANTEAFF.